A single sample is the source of the 24 T cell receptor beta chains below, sequenced in a study of tumor and adjacent non-tumor tissue in lung cancer. No cell sorting was done before RNA was extracted from the tissue. The library came from three nested PCR rounds adapted from ARM-PCR protocols. TCRdb called the multiplex PCR reads again in MiXCR, with one record for every CDR3 protein. The table records 60,000 to 85,000 distinct CDR3 sequences, about three quarters of them present only once. Sequenced material: lung tumor tissue. The receptors come from a man in his 60s with non-small cell lung cancer.

Regarding this clonotype: An end of the junction does not agree with germline; a read error may underlie this. The chain is built from TRBV6-2 or TRBV6-3 and TRBJ1-5, with D unresolved. The germline V gene has CDR1 MNHEY and CDR2 SVGEGT. The CDR3 length is 12 residues. CDR3 sequence: CASCELNQPQHF. The CDR3 DNA reads TGTGCCAGCTGCGAGCTCAATCAGCCTCAGCATTTT.

This clonotype was picked up many times. V and J are TRBV6-2 or TRBV6-3 and TRBJ2-2, with TRBD2 matching 8 bases. Germline V gene sequence: CDR1 MNHEY, CDR2 SVGEGT. The CDR3 length is 16 residues. Germline trimming cut 2 bases from V and 3 bases from J; bases unmatched to any gene: 5. DNA for the CDR3: TGTGCCAGCAGTTACGACCGTAGCGGGGACACCGGGGAGCTGTTTTTT. Protein sequence: CASSYDRSGDTGELFF.

The sample holds a few counts of this clonotype. The junction departs from the called germline gene at one end, perhaps through a read error. The chain joins TRBV20-1 to TRBJ1-2, with 7 positions matching TRBD1. The germline V gene has CDR1 DFQATT and CDR2 SNEGSKA (reference sequence). This CDR3 spans 10 amino acids. The CDR3 region is CNAGAGTAYF. Here the CDR3 DNA reads TGCAATGCTGGGGCCGGGACAGCATACTTC.

In its sample, this clonotype ranks as medium-sized. The V gene is TRBV6-5, the J gene TRBJ1-6; a possible D gene is TRBD1 (5 bases). Per the germline V gene, CDR1 is MNHEY and CDR2 is SVGAGI. The CDR3 contains 17 residues. Trimming cost V 6 bases and J 0 bases, with 15 bases left between them. For the CDR3, the DNA is TGTGCCAGCAGCACTGGGACTTTGAGCTCCTATAATTCACCCCTCCACTTT. This sequence encodes CASSTGTLSSYNSPLHF.

Concerning this clonotype: The junction does not match germline at one end; this may be a read error. The rearrangement uses TRBV20-1 and TRBJ2-3; D is uncertain. The CDR3 is made up of 12 amino acids. Germline-derived CDR1 and CDR2 are DFQATT and SNEGSKA (reference sequence). The CDR3 sequence: CNAKEMGDTQYF. DNA for the CDR3: TGCAATGCTAAAGAAATGGGGGATACGCAGTATTTT.

This rearrangement joins TRBV6-2 or TRBV6-3 to TRBJ2-5, with a possible D match to TRBD2 (5 bases). This CDR3 is 13 amino acids long. Germline V CDR1 and CDR2: MNHEY, SVGEGT. The CDR3 reads CASGPTNGEKQYF. The CDR3 bases are TGTGCAAGCGGCCCTACTAATGGAGAGAAACAGTACTTC.

Details on this clonotype: At one of its ends the junction is not consistent with the germline gene, which may arise from a read error. The chain uses TRBV5-6 and TRBJ2-5; D could derive from TRBD1 or TRBD2 (6 bases each). The length of the CDR3 is 16 residues. The germline V gene encodes CDR1 SGHDT and CDR2 YYEEEE. Here the CDR3 reads CVSSLGGTHRMRAQYF. The CDR3 DNA reads as TGTGTCAGCAGCTTGGGGGGCACACACAGGATGCGGGCCCAGTACTTC. The whole variable domain, remainder taken from reference TRBV5-6 and TRBJ2-5, is DAGVTQSPTHLIKTRGQQVTLRCSPKSGHDTVSWYQQALGQGPQFIFQYYEEEERQRGNFPDRFSGHQFPNYSSELNVNALLLGDSALYLCVSSLGGTHRMRAQYFGPGTRLLVL.

Concerning this clonotype itself: Compared with germline, one end of the junction differs, possibly owing to a read error. V is TRBV10-2 and J is TRBJ2-2; perhaps TRBD2 as D (5 bases). This CDR3 is built from 13 residues. Germline V lookup: CDR1 WSHSY, CDR2 SAAADI. In DNA, the CDR3 is TGCGCCAGAAACCCGTCATCACCCGGGGAGCTGCTTTTT. Protein product: CARNPSSPGELLF.

The J gene is TRBJ2-3, the V gene TRBV20-1, with a weak D call TRBD1 (5 bases). Near its end, the DNA agrees better with TRBJ1-5, so the J call may be wrong. The germline gives CDR1 DFQATT, CDR2 SNEGSKA (reference sequence). The CDR3 extends over 11 amino acids. The CDR3 reads CSAGGTDTQHF. The CDR3 nucleotides are TGCAGTGCTGGTGGGACCGACACGCAGCATTTT.

Regarding this clonotype: A much larger clone differs by one base, so this may be a read error. The rearrangement joins TRBV29-1 to TRBJ2-2; D is perhaps TRBD2 (7 bases). Trimming left V 7 bases short and J 8 bases short, with 23 bases between. Germline CDR1 SQVTM, CDR2 ANQGSEA. The CDR3 runs to 15 residues. The CDR3 loop is CSALLAGPGTGELFF. CDR3 coding DNA: TGCAGCGCTTTATTAGCGGGCCCGGGGACAGGGGAGCTGTTTTTT.

As for this clonotype: One end of the junction fails to match germline, which may point to a read error. The gene calls are TRBV6-5 and TRBJ2-2, with 11 bases that match TRBD2. Germline CDR1 is MNHEY and CDR2 is SVGAGI. The CDR3 loop spans 18 amino acids. In DNA form, the CDR3 reads TGTGTCAGCAGTCCCAGGACGTTAGCGGGAGGGACCACCGGGGAGCTGTTTTTT. It yields the protein CVSSPRTLAGGTTGELFF.

For this clonotype: Relative to the germline gene, one junction end is altered; a read error may explain this. V usage is TRBV20-1 and J usage is TRBJ1-5, with 10 bases fitting TRBD1. Germline V gives CDR1 DFQATT, CDR2 SNEGSKA (reference sequence). The CDR3 has 15 amino acids. The CDR3: CSTILTGGLLQPQHF. The CDR3 DNA is TGCAGTACTATCCTGACAGGGGGCCTCCTTCAGCCCCAACATTTT.

Notes on this clonotype: With a much larger clone just one base away, this may be a read error. The limits of the CDR3 on the DNA are not certain, so only TCRdb's listed CDR3 is given. This chain connects TRBV28 to TRBJ1-1; the table's D gene call, TRBD1, was not cross checked with the DNA. The germline V gene has CDR1 MDHEN and CDR2 SYDVKM. The CDR3 numbers 15 amino acids, ends counted. The CDR3 loop reads CASILAGGGGTEAFF.

As to this clonotype: The germline gene is not matched at one end of the junction; a read error may be the cause. The chain uses TRBV11-3 and TRBJ2-3; a possible D gene is TRBD2 (6 bases). The CDR3 extends over 14 amino acids. The germline V gene encodes CDR1 SGHNT and CDR2 YENEEA. CDR3 protein: CASSLGGSTDTRYF. The CDR3 nucleotides are TGTGCCAGCAGCCTCGGGGGAAGCACAGATACGCGGTATTTT.

Points on this clonotype: One end of the junction fails to match germline, which may point to a read error. Here the CDR3 DNA reads TGCAGTGCTAGACATGAGACAGGGAATGACCCCTATGGCTACATCTTC. It encodes CSARHETGNDPYGYIF. This chain links TRBV20-1 with TRBJ1-2; 7 bases align to TRBD1. Germline V gene lookup returns CDR1 DFQATT and CDR2 SNEGSKA (reference sequence). This CDR3 spans 16 amino acids.

This clonotype was seen only a few times. The junction does not match germline at one end; this may be a read error. This chain uses TRBV24-1 with TRBJ2-5; TRBD1 is a possible D gene (6 bases). This CDR3 has 13 residues. Looked up from germline, CDR1 is KGHDR and CDR2 is SFDVKD. This CDR3 reads CANSLGQQETQYF. The DNA of the CDR3 is TGTGCCAACAGCCTTGGACAGCAAGAGACACAGTACTTC.

The rearrangement links TRBV20-1 to TRBJ1-5; 7 nucleotides line up with TRBD1. J lost 8 bases, V lost 6 bases, and 7 bases had no gene match. The CDR3 length is 12 residues. Germline V gene sequence: CDR1 DFQATT, CDR2 SNEGSKA (reference sequence). This chain's CDR3 is CSASGGYEPQHF. DNA of the CDR3: TGCAGTGCGTCAGGGGGGTATGAGCCCCAGCATTTT.

This sequence joins TRBV6-1 and TRBJ2-1; TRBD1 aligns across 7 bases. V lost 9 bases, J lost 9 bases, and 11 bases stayed unmatched. Germline V gives CDR1 MNHNS, CDR2 SASEGT. CDR3 length: 13 residues. The CDR3 DNA reads TGTGCCAGTACGAGACAGGGTTCCAGTGAGCAGTTCTTC. Its translation is CASTRQGSSEQFF.

This clonotype occurred once. This may arise from a read error, as a much more abundant clone is one base away. It is likely a read error, because the conserved phenylalanine at the end of the CDR3 is missing. The chain has TRBV5-1 and TRBJ2-6; D is unclear. The CDR3 runs to 14 residues. Per the germline V gene, CDR1 is SGHRS and CDR2 is YFSETQ. V was pared by 3 bases and J by 0 bases, with 4 bases between. The CDR3 loop reads CASSYNSGANVLTI. The CDR3 nucleotides are TGCGCCAGCAGCTACAACTCTGGGGCCAACGTCCTGACTATC.

Turning to this clonotype: The conserved closing phenylalanine or tryptophan is absent in this CDR3, likely reflecting a read error. It is unclear where the CDR3 begins or ends on the DNA, so no DNA is shown, and the CDR3 is as TCRdb lists it. The V call is TRBV11-1, the J call TRBJ2-1; whether TRBD2, the table's D call, matches the DNA was not checked. The length of the CDR3 is 11 amino acids, counting both ends. Germline CDR1 is SGHAT and CDR2 is FQDESV (reference sequence). CDR3 residues: CVSSGSDEQFL.

A single count supports this clonotype. The rearrangement joins TRBV6-5 to TRBJ2-4; tentatively, D is TRBD2 (5 bases). The V gene's germline CDR1 is MNHEY and CDR2 SVGAGI. This CDR3 spans 15 amino acids. V lost 3 bases and J 7 bases, leaving 16 bases between the germline ends. The CDR3 sequence: CASSYNRRSGNIQYF. The CDR3 coding sequence is TGTGCCAGCAGTTATAACCGGCGTTCGGGGAACATTCAGTACTTC.

In regard to this clonotype: A read error may be the cause here, since a much bigger clone is one base away. V gene TRBV11-2 combines with J gene TRBJ2-2; possibly TRBD2 for D (5 bases). V was cut by 3 bases and J by 6 bases, with 11 bases left in between. CDR3 length equals 14 residues. Germline CDR1 and CDR2: SGHAT and FQNNGV. The CDR3, as DNA: TGTGCCAGCAGCTTGGTGGGGAGCGCCGGGGAGCTGTTTTTT. Translating it yields CASSLVGSAGELFF.

V is TRBV12-3 or TRBV12-4 and J is TRBJ2-3; no clear D gene. The length of the CDR3 is 15 residues. Trimming removed 7 bases from V and 0 bases from J, with 14 bases in between. The CDR3 is CASNFCVPSTDTQYF. CDR3 DNA: TGTGCCAGCAATTTTTGCGTCCCAAGCACAGATACGCAGTATTTT.

The CDR3: CAIGEWVDEETQYF. CDR3 bases: TGTGCTATCGGTGAGTGGGTGGACGAAGAGACCCAGTACTTC. This chain connects TRBV10-3 to TRBJ2-5, with unresolved D. The CDR3 is 14 residues long. Germline-derived CDR1 and CDR2 are ENHRY and SYGVKD.